This T cell receptor (beta chain) originates from a study of Ad26.COV2.S vaccination and SARS-CoV-2 variants (dated by TCRdb to the early 2020s). A note on the overall study: TCRbeta repertoire sequencing was used to assess the specificity and breadth of SARS-CoV-2-reactive T cell receptors after Ad26.COV2.S vaccination. The TCR-sequenced set comprised approximately 32 samples: 19 Ad26.COV2.S vaccine recipients, 5 placebo recipients and 8 SARS-CoV-2 convalescent individuals. Results the study describes overall, beyond this receptor: Higher spike-specific TCR breadth was observed in Ad26.COV2.S recipients than in placebo recipients (P = 0.0014). It was noted by the authors that total T cell responses may have been underestimated by the TCR breadth and depth analyses. Vaccine and placebo recipients had similar non-spike TCR breadth, a finding consistent with the vaccine containing only spike. After vaccination, spike-specific CD8+ and CD4+ T cell responses were reported to show substantial breadth.

Details on this clone: The antigen it recognizes is unknown. Per-base qualities were not stored, and no clone one base away is much larger.

CDR1 and CDR2 (MDHEN, SYDVKM) derive from the germline V gene. The CDR3 has 15 amino acids, counting the end cysteine and phenylalanine. Here the CDR3 DNA is all that survives: 45 bases in frame from base 1. Trimming at the junction amounts to 3 bases on V and 4 bases on J, and the germline ends lie 13 bases apart. This specimen's time point label, interpreted: individuals recovered from natural SARS-CoV-2 infection. The immunoSEQ Assay was used to sequence TCRbeta CDR3 regions. After extraction, genomic DNA underwent amplification by bias-controlled multiplex PCR, followed by high-throughput sequencing. As for the original processing: Collapsing and filtering of sequences were performed to quantify the absolute abundance of each unique TCRbeta CDR3 region. Usable DNA was measured by amplifying reference genes present in all nucleated cells, and TCRbeta template counts were normalized to that usable DNA to estimate T cell fraction. Repertoire TCRs were annotated as SARS-CoV-2-specific when V gene, CDR3 amino acid sequence and J gene were exactly matched to a known reactive TCR set. The reference SARS-CoV-2 TCR set was derived from MIRA and filtered for enrichment in COVID-19-positive ImmuneCODE repertoires, a step that removed public or cross-reactive TCRs. Drawing on the MIRA antigens, annotated TCRs were analysed further at the level of specific ORF or position within ORF. Breadth was defined as the number of annotated unique rearrangements divided by the total number of unique productive rearrangements, and depth was defined as the summed frequency of the annotated unique rearrangements. Two-sided Wilcoxon rank-sum tests were applied when comparing TCR breadth between groups. As stored in TCRdb, this immuneACCESS dataset retains in-frame rearrangements with V and J assigned. A fraction of the clones does not appear; measured against another copy, unresolved V genes explain less than half of the discrepancy, and the remainder lacks a known reason. The V and J calls and clone size are taken from that table; D and trimming were inferred from the DNA. The sample records roughly 140,000 clones, more than 80% of which are singletons. In total, the top ten clones hold 5% of the sample.

Source: peripheral blood, taken after recovery from COVID-19. The sequence joins TRBV28 to TRBJ2-1; too little of a D gene remains to name it. The receptor comes from a human donor who had recovered from COVID-19. CDR3 reads: CASSFASLLYNEQFF. The DNA reads TGTGCCAGCAGTTTTGCCAGCCTTCTTTACAATGAGCAGTTCTTC.